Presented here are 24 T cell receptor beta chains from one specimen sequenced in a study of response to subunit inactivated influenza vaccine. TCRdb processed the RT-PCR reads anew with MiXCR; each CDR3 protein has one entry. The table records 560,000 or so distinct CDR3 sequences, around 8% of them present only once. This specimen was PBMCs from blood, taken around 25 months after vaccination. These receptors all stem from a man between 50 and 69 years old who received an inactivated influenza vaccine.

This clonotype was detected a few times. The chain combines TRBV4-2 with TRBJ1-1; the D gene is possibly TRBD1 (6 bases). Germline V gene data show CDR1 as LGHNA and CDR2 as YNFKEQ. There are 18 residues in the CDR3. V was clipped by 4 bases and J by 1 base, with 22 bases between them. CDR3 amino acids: CASSRGGTGLLRNTEAFF. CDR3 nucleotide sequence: TGTGCCAGCAGCCGGGGAGGCACAGGGCTACTTCGGAACACTGAAGCTTTCTTT.

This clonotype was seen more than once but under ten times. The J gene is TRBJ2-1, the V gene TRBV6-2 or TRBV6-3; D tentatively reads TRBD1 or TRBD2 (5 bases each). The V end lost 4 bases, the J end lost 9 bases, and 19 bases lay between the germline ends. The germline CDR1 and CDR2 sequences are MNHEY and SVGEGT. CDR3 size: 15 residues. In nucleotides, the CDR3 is TGTGCCAGCAGTTCTCGGGGCTCGAATCGGGTTGAGCAGTTCTTC. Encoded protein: CASSSRGSNRVEQFF.

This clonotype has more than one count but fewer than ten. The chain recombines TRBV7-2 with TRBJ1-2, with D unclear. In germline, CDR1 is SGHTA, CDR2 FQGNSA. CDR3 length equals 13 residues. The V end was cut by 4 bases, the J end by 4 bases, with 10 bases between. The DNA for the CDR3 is TGTGCCAGCAGCTCGCAAGGTGTCTATGGCTACACCTTC. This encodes CASSSQGVYGYTF.

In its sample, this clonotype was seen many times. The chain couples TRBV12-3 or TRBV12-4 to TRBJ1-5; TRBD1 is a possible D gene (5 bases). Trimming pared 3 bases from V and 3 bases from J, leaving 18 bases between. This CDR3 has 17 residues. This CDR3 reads CASSLPRDGRFNQPQHF. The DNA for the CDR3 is TGTGCCAGCAGTTTGCCTCGGGACGGAAGATTCAATCAGCCCCAGCATTTT.

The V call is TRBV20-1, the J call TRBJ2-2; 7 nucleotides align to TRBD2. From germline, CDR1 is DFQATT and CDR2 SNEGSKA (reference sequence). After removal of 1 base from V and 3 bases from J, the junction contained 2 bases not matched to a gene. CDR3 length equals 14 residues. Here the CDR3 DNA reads TGCAGTGCTAGAGTGACTAGCCACACCGGGGAGCTGTTTTTT. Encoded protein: CSARVTSHTGELFF.

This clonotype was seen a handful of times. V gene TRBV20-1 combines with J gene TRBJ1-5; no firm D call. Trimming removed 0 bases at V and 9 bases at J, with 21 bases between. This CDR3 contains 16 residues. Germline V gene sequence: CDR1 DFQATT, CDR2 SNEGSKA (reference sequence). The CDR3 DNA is TGCAGTGCTAGAGATTGGGCCAGCGGGGAATGGGGGCCCCAGCATTTT. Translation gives CSARDWASGEWGPQHF.

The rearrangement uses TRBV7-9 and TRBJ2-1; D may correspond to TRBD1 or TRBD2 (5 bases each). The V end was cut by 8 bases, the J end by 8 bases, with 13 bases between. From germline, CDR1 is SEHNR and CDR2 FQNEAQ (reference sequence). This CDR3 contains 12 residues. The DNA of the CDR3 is TGTGCCAGCCTCAGGTTGGGGGATGAGCAGTTCTTC. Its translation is CASLRLGDEQFF.

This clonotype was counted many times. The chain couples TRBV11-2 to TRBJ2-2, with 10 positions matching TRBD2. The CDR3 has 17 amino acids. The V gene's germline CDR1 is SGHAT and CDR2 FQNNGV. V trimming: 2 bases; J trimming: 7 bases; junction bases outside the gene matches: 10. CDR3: CASSLKTLAGAGGELFF. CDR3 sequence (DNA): TGTGCCAGCAGCTTAAAAACTCTAGCGGGAGCGGGCGGGGAGCTGTTTTTT.

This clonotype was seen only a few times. In DNA, the CDR3 is TGTGCCAGCAGTCCCCAACCGGCAAATTACGAGCAGTACTTC. Its translation: CASSPQPANYEQYF. This chain links TRBV6-1 with TRBJ2-7; D ambiguous. The CDR3 totals 14 residues. CDR1 MNHNS and CDR2 SASEGT come from the germline V gene. Trimming stripped 5 bases from V and 4 bases from J, with 15 bases between.

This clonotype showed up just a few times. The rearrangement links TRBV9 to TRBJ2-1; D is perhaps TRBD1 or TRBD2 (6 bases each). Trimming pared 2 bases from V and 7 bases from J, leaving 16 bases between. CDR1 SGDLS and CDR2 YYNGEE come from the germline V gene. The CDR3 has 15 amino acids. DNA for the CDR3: TGTGCCAGCAGCGTGGGGGGCAGGGTACGGAATGAGCAGTTCTTC. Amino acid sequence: CASSVGGRVRNEQFF.

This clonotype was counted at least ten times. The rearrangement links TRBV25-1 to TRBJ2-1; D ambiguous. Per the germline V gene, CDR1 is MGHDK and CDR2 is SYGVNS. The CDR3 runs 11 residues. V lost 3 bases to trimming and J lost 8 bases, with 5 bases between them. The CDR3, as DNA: TGTGCCAGCAGTGACGGGTATGAGCAGTTCTTC. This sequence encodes CASSDGYEQFF. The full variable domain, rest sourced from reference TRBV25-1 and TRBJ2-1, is EADIYQTPRYLVIGTGKKITLECSQTMGHDKMYWYQQDPGMELHLIHYSYGVNSTEKGDLSSESTVSRIRTEHFPLTLESARPSHTSQYLCASSDGYEQFFGPGTRLTVL.

DNA of the CDR3: TGTGCCAGCAGCAGGGGGGAGGGTGGCTACACCTTC. Its protein product is CASSRGEGGYTF. The chain recombines TRBV12-3 or TRBV12-4 with TRBJ1-2, with 7 bases aligning to TRBD1. The CDR3 sequence is 12 residues long. The J segment lost 7 bases and the V segment lost 6 bases, leaving 5 bases of the junction unmatched.

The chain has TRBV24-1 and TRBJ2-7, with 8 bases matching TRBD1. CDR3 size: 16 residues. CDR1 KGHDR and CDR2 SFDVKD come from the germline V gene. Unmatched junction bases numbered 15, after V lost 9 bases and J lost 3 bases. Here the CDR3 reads CATGGQGAGTIYEQYF. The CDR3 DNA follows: TGTGCCACCGGTGGGCAGGGGGCGGGCACGATCTACGAGCAGTACTTC.

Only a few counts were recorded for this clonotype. CDR3 residues: CASSQLRQGEAFF. The CDR3 DNA reads as TGTGCCAGCAGCCAATTAAGACAGGGAGAAGCTTTCTTT. This chain connects TRBV3-1 to TRBJ1-1; 7 bases are shared with TRBD1. V trimming: 2 bases; J trimming: 8 bases; junction bases outside the gene matches: 5. The CDR3 is 13 residues long. In germline, CDR1 is LGHDT, CDR2 YNNKEL (reference sequence).

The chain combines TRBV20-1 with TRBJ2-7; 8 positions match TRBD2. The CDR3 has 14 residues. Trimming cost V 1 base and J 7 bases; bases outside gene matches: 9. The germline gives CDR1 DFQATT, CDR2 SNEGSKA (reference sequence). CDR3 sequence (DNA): TGCAGTGCTAGAGTTGCGACTAGCGTCACAGAGCAGTACTTC. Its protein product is CSARVATSVTEQYF.

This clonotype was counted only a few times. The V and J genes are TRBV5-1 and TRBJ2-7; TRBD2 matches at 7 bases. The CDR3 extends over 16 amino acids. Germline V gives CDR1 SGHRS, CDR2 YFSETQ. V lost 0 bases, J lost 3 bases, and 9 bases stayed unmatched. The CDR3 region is CASSLGSGREFYEQYF. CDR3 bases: TGCGCCAGCAGCTTGGGCTCCGGGCGGGAGTTCTACGAGCAGTACTTC.

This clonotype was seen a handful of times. CDR3 nucleotide sequence: TGCAGTGCTAGTAGCCAGGTGGCCTACGAGCAGTACTTC. This encodes CSASSQVAYEQYF. The gene calls are TRBV20-1 and TRBJ2-7, with D hard to call. Germline V gives CDR1 DFQATT, CDR2 SNEGSKA (reference sequence). Trimming pared 3 bases from V and 2 bases from J, leaving 11 bases between. The CDR3 spans 13 residues.

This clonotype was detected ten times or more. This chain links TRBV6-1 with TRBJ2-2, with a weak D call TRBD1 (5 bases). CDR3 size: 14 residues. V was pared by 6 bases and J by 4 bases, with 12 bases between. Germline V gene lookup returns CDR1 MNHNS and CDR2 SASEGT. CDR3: CASSPGHPTGELFF. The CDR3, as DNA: TGTGCCAGCAGCCCCGGACACCCCACCGGGGAGCTGTTTTTT.

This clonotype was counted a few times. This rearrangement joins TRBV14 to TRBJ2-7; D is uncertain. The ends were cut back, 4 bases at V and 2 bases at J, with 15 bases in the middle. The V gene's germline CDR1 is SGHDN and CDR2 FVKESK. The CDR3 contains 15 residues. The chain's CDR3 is CASSLVGASTYEQYF. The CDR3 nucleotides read TGTGCCAGCAGCCTAGTTGGAGCGTCAACCTACGAGCAGTACTTC.

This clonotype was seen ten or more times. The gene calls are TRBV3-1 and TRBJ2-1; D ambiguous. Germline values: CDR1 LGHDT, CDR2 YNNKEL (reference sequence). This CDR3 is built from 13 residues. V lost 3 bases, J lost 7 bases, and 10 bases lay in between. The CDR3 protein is CASSQSTPNEQFF. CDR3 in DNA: TGTGCCAGCAGCCAGTCTACCCCTAATGAGCAGTTCTTC.

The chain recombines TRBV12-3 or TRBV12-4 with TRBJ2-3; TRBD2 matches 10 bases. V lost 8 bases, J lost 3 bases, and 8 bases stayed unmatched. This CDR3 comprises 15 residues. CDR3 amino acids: CASAIRAGGTDTQYF. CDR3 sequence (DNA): TGTGCCAGCGCGATACGAGCGGGAGGGACAGATACGCAGTATTTT.

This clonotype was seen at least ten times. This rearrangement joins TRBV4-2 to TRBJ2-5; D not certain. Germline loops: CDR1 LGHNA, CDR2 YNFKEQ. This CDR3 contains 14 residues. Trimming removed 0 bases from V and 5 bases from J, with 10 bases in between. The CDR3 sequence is CASSQEWARETQYF. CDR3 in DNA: TGTGCCAGCAGCCAAGAATGGGCCCGGGAGACCCAGTACTTC.

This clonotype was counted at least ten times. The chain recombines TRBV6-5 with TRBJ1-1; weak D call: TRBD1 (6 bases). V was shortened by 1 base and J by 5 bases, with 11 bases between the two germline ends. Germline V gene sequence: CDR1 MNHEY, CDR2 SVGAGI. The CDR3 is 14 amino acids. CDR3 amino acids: CASSYFMTGTEAFF. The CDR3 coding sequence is TGTGCCAGCAGTTACTTTATGACAGGTACTGAAGCTTTCTTT.

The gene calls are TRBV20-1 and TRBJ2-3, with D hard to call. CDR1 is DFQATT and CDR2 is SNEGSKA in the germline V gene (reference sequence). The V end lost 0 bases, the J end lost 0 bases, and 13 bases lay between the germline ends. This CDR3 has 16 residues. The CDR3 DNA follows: TGCAGTGCTAGAGATCTCCTCACCCCAAGCACAGATACGCAGTATTTT. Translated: CSARDLLTPSTDTQYF.